Below are 30 T cell receptor beta chains sequenced from a single sample in a study of cytomegalovirus exposure and HLA in healthy donors. 60 Vbeta and 13 Jbeta primers were used in PCR. Profiled with immunoSEQ multiplex PCR; TCRdb holds only in-frame clones, not every one. The sample includes 180,000 or so clones, approximately 82% of them seen just once. Sequencing was done on a sample of PBMCs. Receptors originate from a woman aged 40-49 years in good health and CMV-seropositive.

The count of this clone is one. V and J are TRBV28 and TRBJ1-5; D might be TRBD1 (5 bases). The germline V gene encodes CDR1 MDHEN and CDR2 SYDVKM. V was trimmed by 6 bases and J by 3 bases, leaving 18 bases between them. This CDR3 region has 16 residues. The CDR3 spells CASRGGWQGINQPQHF. CDR3 coding DNA: TGTGCCAGCAGGGGGGGGTGGCAGGGCATCAATCAGCCCCAGCATTTT.

V is TRBV7-2 and J is TRBJ2-1; 7 bases agree with TRBD2. The germline V gene encodes CDR1 SGHTA and CDR2 FQGNSA. The CDR3 contains 16 residues. The junction had 9 bases not matched to a gene; V was cut back by 1 base and J by 6 bases. The DNA of the CDR3 is TGTGCCAGCAGCTTAGTTACTAGCGATATACGCAATGAGCAGTTCTTC. Its translation is CASSLVTSDIRNEQFF.

This rearrangement joins TRBV4-1 to TRBJ2-7, with 9 bases fitting TRBD2. The CDR3 loop spans 15 amino acids. With 4 bases clipped from V and 0 bases from J, the junction kept 4 bases outside the gene matches. Germline CDR1 and CDR2: MGHRA and YSYEKL. The CDR3 sequence: CASSLGLAGSYEQYF. The CDR3 coding sequence is TGCGCCAGCAGCCTGGGACTAGCAGGCTCCTACGAGCAGTACTTC.

The genes are TRBV10-3 and TRBJ2-7; 8 bases are shared with TRBD2. Germline V gives CDR1 ENHRY, CDR2 SYGVKD. The CDR3 spans 12 residues. Germline trimming cut 9 bases from V and 5 bases from J; bases unmatched to any gene: 6. The CDR3 DNA reads TGTGCCATGTCAGCGGGAGCGAACGAGCAGTACTTC. Protein: CAMSAGANEQYF.

This clone was seen a few times. The chain employs TRBV29-1 and TRBJ1-2; D gene unclear. The CDR3 is 12 amino acids. Trimming stripped 7 bases from V and 6 bases from J, with 15 bases between. From germline, CDR1 is SQVTM and CDR2 ANQGSEA. The DNA of the CDR3 is TGCAGCGCCCGGAGGCAGCTAGATGGCTACACCTTC. Translating gives CSARRQLDGYTF.

The chain is built from TRBV15 and TRBJ1-3; tentative D call: TRBD1 (5 bases). The length of the CDR3 is 15 residues. Trimming took 0 bases from V and 6 from J, leaving 12 bases between them. CDR1 and CDR2 from the germline V gene are LNHNV and YYDKDF (reference sequence). The DNA for the CDR3 is TGTGCCACCAGCAGAGATCGGAGGGGTCTAAACACCATATATTTT. Its protein product is CATSRDRRGLNTIYF.

This clone was seen more than once but under ten times. The chain joins TRBV6-5 to TRBJ2-5; D is perhaps TRBD2 (6 bases). The germline gives CDR1 MNHEY, CDR2 SVGAGI. V lost 6 bases and J lost 5, with 13 bases in between. The CDR3 runs 13 residues. Here the CDR3 reads CASRKEGLETQYF. DNA of the CDR3: TGTGCCAGCAGAAAGGAGGGCCTTGAGACCCAGTACTTC.

A few counts support this clone. This rearrangement joins TRBV27 to TRBJ2-1; 8 bases line up with TRBD2. The junction had 10 bases not matched to a gene; V was cut back by 7 bases and J by 2 bases. CDR3 length equals 16 residues. Germline assignment: CDR1 MNHEY and CDR2 SMNVEV (reference sequence). The CDR3 DNA reads TGTGCCAGCAACCCCGGGGGGGCGGGAACCTACAATGAGCAGTTCTTC. It specifies CASNPGGAGTYNEQFF.

The chain has TRBV29-1 and TRBJ2-1, with 8 bases matching TRBD2. The CDR3 has 15 residues. Trimming took 6 bases from V and 6 from J; bases not matched to a gene: 13. Per the germline V gene, CDR1 is SQVTM and CDR2 is ANQGSEA. CDR3 nucleotide sequence: TGCAGCGTCCGGGGGGGAGGGCGGGTTTCCAATGAGCAGTTCTTC. Translating gives CSVRGGGRVSNEQFF.

This clone turned up a few times. The chain has TRBV15 and TRBJ2-4; 7 nucleotides agree with TRBD1. V lost 2 bases and J lost 0; bases outside the gene matches: 10. This CDR3 is 18 amino acids long. Germline V gene sequence: CDR1 LNHNV, CDR2 YYDKDF (reference sequence). The CDR3 spells CATSRRTGQRVAKNIQYF. CDR3 DNA: TGTGCCACCAGCAGACGTACGGGACAGAGGGTAGCCAAAAACATTCAGTACTTC. Based on the CDR3 plus reference TRBV15 and TRBJ2-4, the full variable domain is DAMVIQNPRYQVTQFGKPVTLSCSQTLNHNVMYWYQQKSSQAPKLLFHYYDKDFNNEADTPDNFQSRRPNTSFCFLDIRSPGLGDTAMYLCATSRRTGQRVAKNIQYFGAGTRLSVL.

The chain employs TRBV29-1 and TRBJ2-7; a weak D match, TRBD1 (6 bases). Trimming stripped 4 bases from V and 1 base from J, with 17 bases between. The CDR3 length is 15 residues. CDR1 SQVTM and CDR2 ANQGSEA come from the germline V gene. The CDR3 loop reads CSVVWQGSSSYEQYF. The CDR3 nucleotides are TGCAGCGTTGTATGGCAGGGGTCCTCTTCCTACGAGCAGTACTTC.

The chain employs TRBV27 and TRBJ2-7; tentatively, D is TRBD2 (6 bases). This CDR3 is built from 14 residues. From germline, CDR1 is MNHEY and CDR2 SMNVEV (reference sequence). The V gene lost 4 bases and the J gene lost 0 bases, with 10 bases spanning the gap. The CDR3 reads CASSSRTTSYEQYF. CDR3 coding DNA: TGTGCCAGCAGTTCGCGGACTACCTCCTACGAGCAGTACTTC.

This clone was detected only a few times. This rearrangement joins TRBV19 to TRBJ2-7; the match to TRBD1 covers 9 bases. Germline assignment: CDR1 LNHDA and CDR2 SQIVND (reference sequence). V shed 5 bases and J 0 bases; nucleotides not matched to a gene: 5. The CDR3 runs 15 residues. The CDR3 region has the DNA TGTGCCAGTAGTGCTGGACAGGGGCGCTCCTACGAGCAGTACTTC. Protein product: CASSAGQGRSYEQYF.

This sequence joins TRBV29-1 and TRBJ2-1; 8 bases align to TRBD2. V lost 6 bases to trimming and J lost 8 bases; unmatched junction nucleotides: 18. CDR3 length equals 16 residues. Germline assignment: CDR1 SQVTM and CDR2 ANQGSEA. The CDR3 bases are TGCAGCGTCGGGAGGGTATTGGTTCATGGTGGCGATGAGCAGTTCTTC. Translating gives CSVGRVLVHGGDEQFF.

This chain uses TRBV7-2 with TRBJ2-3; D gene ambiguous. The V gene's germline CDR1 is SGHTA and CDR2 FQGNSA. The CDR3 extends over 14 amino acids. The ends were cut back, 6 bases at V and 0 bases at J, with 10 bases in the middle. The CDR3 DNA is TGTGCCAGCAGACGAGACTTTAGCACAGATACGCAGTATTTT. It translates to CASRRDFSTDTQYF.

V gene TRBV7-3 combines with J gene TRBJ2-3; D is unclear. Trimming pared 5 bases from V and 0 bases from J, leaving 6 bases between. The V gene's germline CDR1 is SGHTA and CDR2 FQGTGA. The CDR3 covers 13 residues. CDR3 in DNA: TGTGCCAGCAGCCCCGGTAGCACAGATACGCAGTATTTT. Residues: CASSPGSTDTQYF. Full variable domain (missing parts from reference TRBV7-3 and TRBJ2-3): GAGVSQTPSNKVTEKGKYVELRCDPISGHTALYWYRQSLGQGPEFLIYFQGTGAADDSGLPNDRFFAVRPEGSVSTLKIQRTERGDSAVYLCASSPGSTDTQYFGPGTRLTVL.

The chain combines TRBV7-2 with TRBJ2-7, with TRBD1 identical over 7 bases. This CDR3 comprises 15 residues. V gave up 5 bases and J gave up 4 bases; unmatched junction bases: 11. From germline, CDR1 is SGHTA and CDR2 FQGNSA. As DNA, the CDR3 is TGTGCCAGCAGCCCTCAGCCCGGGACAGTTTACGAGCAGTACTTC. It specifies CASSPQPGTVYEQYF. Full variable domain (outside the CDR3, taken from reference TRBV7-2 and TRBJ2-7): GAGVSQSPSNKVTEKGKDVELRCDPISGHTALYWYRQSLGQGLEFLIYFQGNSAPDKSGLPSDRFSAERTGGSVSTLTIQRTQQEDSAVYLCASSPQPGTVYEQYFGPGTRLTVT.

The rearrangement uses TRBV28 and TRBJ2-7; D possibly corresponds to TRBD2 (6 bases). Germline CDR1 MDHEN, CDR2 SYDVKM. V lost 3 bases and J lost 3, with 12 bases in between. The CDR3 runs 14 residues. The CDR3 coding sequence is TGTGCCAGCAGTTTCCTTAGCGGTAACTACGAGCAGTACTTC. It codes for CASSFLSGNYEQYF.

The chain has TRBV6-4 and TRBJ2-6; 7 nucleotides line up with TRBD1. Germline lookup yields CDR1 MRHNA and CDR2 SNTAGT. V lost 5 bases to trimming and J lost 0 bases; unmatched junction nucleotides: 1. CDR3 length: 15 residues. CDR3 amino acids: CASSRDSSGANVLTF. The DNA of the CDR3 is TGTGCCAGCAGTAGGGACAGCTCTGGGGCCAACGTCCTGACTTTC.

The V call is TRBV27, the J call TRBJ2-3, with TRBD1 matching over 8 bases. Trimming took 6 bases from V and 1 from J; bases not matched to a gene: 6. The CDR3 is 15 residues long. Germline CDR1 and CDR2: MNHEY and SMNVEV (reference sequence). CDR3 coding DNA: TGTGCCAGCAGCGACTCCAGGGGGCGCACAGATACGCAGTATTTT. Amino acids: CASSDSRGRTDTQYF.

CDR3 in DNA: TGTGCCAGCAGTTTGAGCGGGAGAAATACCGGGGAGCTGTTTTTT. Encoded protein: CASSLSGRNTGELFF. V gene TRBV7-3 combines with J gene TRBJ2-2; 8 bases fit TRBD2. Germline loops: CDR1 SGHTA, CDR2 FQGTGA. V was pared by 6 bases and J by 5 bases, with 8 bases of the junction left unmatched. This CDR3 is 15 amino acids long.

The chain joins TRBV25-1 to TRBJ1-3, with TRBD1 matching over 8 bases. This CDR3 has 15 residues. V dropped 2 bases and J dropped 2; count of bases not matched to a gene: 2. Germline values: CDR1 MGHDK, CDR2 SYGVNS. CDR3 in amino acids: CASSEDRGTGNTIYF. In DNA form, the CDR3 reads TGTGCCAGCAGTGAAGACAGGGGCACTGGAAACACCATATATTTT.

The CDR3 DNA follows: TGTGCCAGCAGAAGCTTAGGGGGGGCAGATACGCAGTATTTT. It codes for CASRSLGGADTQYF. The V and J genes are TRBV7-8 and TRBJ2-3; D is perhaps TRBD2 (7 bases). Germline CDR1 reads SGHVS; CDR2 reads FQNEAQ. The CDR3 runs 14 residues. Trimming shortened V by 6 bases and J by 4 bases, and 14 bases separated the two germline ends.

This rearrangement joins TRBV6-1 to TRBJ1-1; the D gene is possibly TRBD1 (5 bases). CDR3 length: 15 amino acids. Between the trimmed V and J ends, which lost 6 bases and 5 bases, there was a span of 19 bases. Germline V CDR1 and CDR2: MNHNS, SASEGT. CDR3 in DNA: TGTGCCAGCAGCCCCCCAGAGGGGAGGGAGACTGAAGCTTTCTTT. Translated, it gives CASSPPEGRETEAFF.

This clone has more than one count but fewer than ten. The rearrangement uses TRBV30 and TRBJ1-1; a weak D match, TRBD1 (5 bases). V lost 1 base, J lost 10 bases, and 10 bases lay in between. The CDR3 sequence is 11 residues long. CDR1 and CDR2 from the germline V gene are GTSNPN and SVGIG (reference sequence). CDR3 protein: CAWSGPGPAFF. In DNA, the CDR3 is TGTGCCTGGAGTGGGCCAGGGCCAGCTTTCTTT.

The chain couples TRBV2 to TRBJ2-5, with 11 positions matching TRBD2. Germline CDR1 is SNHLY and CDR2 is FYNNEI. With V trimmed by 3 bases and J by 2 bases, 5 bases remained unmatched. This CDR3 is 16 amino acids long. This CDR3 is CASSDISGRGQETQYF. CDR3 nucleotides: TGTGCCAGCAGTGATATTAGCGGGAGGGGGCAAGAGACCCAGTACTTC.

The chain is built from TRBV18 and TRBJ2-2, with D possibly being TRBD2 (5 bases). Germline CDR1 and CDR2: KGHSH and LQKENI. The CDR3 length is 15 residues. Between the trimmed V and J ends, which lost 0 bases and 7 bases, there was a span of 12 bases. CDR3 in DNA: TGTGCCAGCTCACCACCTCTAGCAATTAACGGGGAGCTGTTTTTT. Translated: CASSPPLAINGELFF. Full variable domain (outside the CDR3, taken from reference TRBV18 and TRBJ2-2): NAGVMQNPRHLVRRRGQEARLRCSPMKGHSHVYWYRQLPEEGLKFMVYLQKENIIDESGMPKERFSAEFPKEGPSILRIQQVVRGDSAAYFCASSPPLAINGELFFGEGSRLTVL.

Of note for this clone: The same CDR3 arises from other DNA sequences in this sample as well. The chain couples TRBV5-1 to TRBJ2-7; 12 nucleotides match TRBD2. The V gene's germline CDR1 is SGHRS and CDR2 YFSETQ. The CDR3 length is 15 residues. After removal of 3 bases from V and 1 base from J, the junction contained 2 bases not matched to a gene. The CDR3: CASSSGTSGSYEQYF. The CDR3 DNA follows: TGCGCCAGCAGCTCCGGGACTAGCGGGTCCTACGAGCAGTACTTC.

J is TRBJ1-1 and V is TRBV27, with D unclear. CDR3 length equals 13 residues. V gave up 3 bases and J gave up 7 bases, with 12 bases separating them. The germline CDR1 and CDR2 sequences are MNHEY and SMNVEV (reference sequence). The CDR3 nucleotides are TGTGCCAGCAGTTTGATCGGGGTGGGTGAAGCTTTCTTT. Translating gives CASSLIGVGEAFF.

The chain links TRBV5-1 to TRBJ2-7; D is perhaps TRBD2 (5 bases). The V gene lost 1 base and the J gene lost 1 base, with 15 bases spanning the gap. Looked up from germline, CDR1 is SGHRS and CDR2 is YFSETQ. This CDR3 comprises 16 residues. CDR3 DNA sequence: TGCGCCAGCAGCTTGCGTAGCGCCGCCGTTTCCTACGAGCAGTACTTC. Its translation is CASSLRSAAVSYEQYF.